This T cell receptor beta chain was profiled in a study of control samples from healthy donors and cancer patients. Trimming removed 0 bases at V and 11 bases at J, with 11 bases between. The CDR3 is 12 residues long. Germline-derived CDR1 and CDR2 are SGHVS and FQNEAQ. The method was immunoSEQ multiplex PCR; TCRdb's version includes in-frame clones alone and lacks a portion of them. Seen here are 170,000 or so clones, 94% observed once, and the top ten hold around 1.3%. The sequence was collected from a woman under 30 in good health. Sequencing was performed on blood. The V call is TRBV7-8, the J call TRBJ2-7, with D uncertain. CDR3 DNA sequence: TGTGCCAGCAGCTTAGCGAGTAGTAAAAAGTACTTC. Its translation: CASSLASSKKYF.